This T cell receptor beta chain stems from a study of beta chain features in type 1 diabetes. Study-level points and caveats: Type 1 diabetes patients showed a moderate but significant shortening of TCRB CDR3s in all four CD4+ subsets. Diminished insertions and augmented deletions at VDJ junctions characterized type 1 diabetes patients. Healthy donors had naive, central memory and Treg TCRB repertoires that appeared less similar than those seen among patients.

On this clone: Its antigen is unknown.

Expressed TCRB transcripts were sequenced because the entire RNA isolate underwent reverse transcription. Libraries were prepared by immunoSEQ multiplex PCR; TCRdb keeps only in-frame clonotypes and omits some of them. The table shows approximately 150,000 clones, with around 63% occurring only once. With 8 bases removed from V and 8 bases from J, the gap between germline ends came to 18 bases. Germline CDR1 reads SQVTM; CDR2 reads ANQGSEA. The CDR3 has 13 amino acids. Central memory, naive, regulatory and stem cell-like memory CD4+ cells were sorted by CD45RO/CCR7/CD25/CD127/CD95/CD27. The source material was naive CD4+ T cells from blood. V is TRBV29-1 and J is TRBJ1-4; possible D gene TRBD1, 5 bases. The TCR was taken from a man under 40 with type 1 diabetes. CDR3 sequence: CSTGTAEGEKLFF. The DNA of the CDR3 is TGCAGCACCGGGACGGCCGAGGGGGAAAAACTGTTTTTT.